The 10 T cell receptor beta chains in this list originate from one sample, sequenced in a study of T-cell reconstitution after alpha-beta-depleted transplantation in children. It was with unique molecular identifiers that the TCRbeta library was prepared. In TCRdb, the PCR reads were re-called with MiXCR into one record per CDR3 protein. The sample contains under 450,000 distinct CDR3 sequences, roughly 17% of which appear only once. The starting material was PBMCs, mostly from graft donor cells, obtained 360 days after TCRalphabeta/CD19-depleted stem cell transplant. The receptor set was obtained from a boy in the first two years of life who had a stem cell transplant for Wiskott-Aldrich syndrome, so the T cells may come from the graft donor.

CDR3 coding DNA: TGTGCCAGCAGCTCCGGACGCTTCCCTTTTGAAGCTTTCTTT. It codes for CASSSGRFPFEAFF. The V and J genes are TRBV6-1 and TRBJ1-1; D ambiguous. The CDR3 is 14 amino acids. The V gene's germline CDR1 is MNHNS and CDR2 SASEGT. The V end was cut by 6 bases, the J end by 7 bases, with 18 bases between.

The sample holds many counts of this clonotype. The chain carries TRBV7-6 and TRBJ1-1; D is unclear. Germline CDR1 and CDR2: SGHVS and FNYEAQ. The CDR3 loop spans 14 amino acids. Trimming took 1 base from V and 1 from J, leaving 7 bases between them. The CDR3 region is CASSLGRRNTEAFF. The CDR3 DNA is TGTGCCAGCAGCTTAGGCAGGAGGAACACTGAAGCTTTCTTT. The full variable domain, with the rest looked up from reference TRBV7-6 and TRBJ1-1, is GAGVSQSPRYKVTKRGQDVALRCDPISGHVSLYWYRQALGQGPEFLTYFNYEAQQDKSGLPNDRFSAERPEGSISTLTIQRTEQRDSAMYRCASSLGRRNTEAFFGQGTRLTVV.

This clonotype has just a few counts. V and J are TRBV6-2 or TRBV6-3 and TRBJ2-1, with 9 positions matching TRBD2. The V segment lost 7 bases and the J segment 7 bases; nucleotides outside the gene matches: 5. From germline, CDR1 is MNHEY and CDR2 SVGEGT. There are 13 residues in the CDR3. For the CDR3, the DNA is TGTGCCAGCAAGCGGGGGGTTGGGAATGAGCAGTTCTTC. It codes for CASKRGVGNEQFF.

The sample holds a few counts of this clonotype. The chain has TRBV15 and TRBJ1-2; a possible D gene is TRBD1 (5 bases). Germline V gene data show CDR1 as LNHNV and CDR2 as YYDKDF (reference sequence). Trimming took off 0 bases at V and 6 bases at J, with 8 bases between the two ends. The CDR3 covers 13 residues. The CDR3 region has the DNA TGTGCCACCAGCAGAGATCCGGGGGATGGCTACACCTTC. Protein product: CATSRDPGDGYTF.

V gene TRBV4-1 combines with J gene TRBJ2-2; either TRBD1 or TRBD2 may fit D (7 bases each). Germline CDR1 reads MGHRA; CDR2 reads YSYEKL. Trimming left V 3 bases short and J 0 bases short, with 17 bases between. This CDR3 spans 18 amino acids. The CDR3 sequence is CASSQMQGGGANTGELFF. The CDR3 DNA reads TGCGCCAGCAGCCAGATGCAGGGGGGGGGCGCGAACACCGGGGAGCTGTTTTTT.

The chain joins TRBV7-2 to TRBJ1-1; D might be TRBD1 (5 bases). Germline lookup yields CDR1 SGHTA and CDR2 FQGNSA. The ends were cut back, 1 base at V and 3 bases at J, with 9 bases in the middle. This CDR3 is built from 14 residues. CDR3 in amino acids: CASSLVWGDTEAFF. The CDR3 DNA reads as TGTGCCAGCAGCTTAGTTTGGGGCGACACTGAAGCTTTCTTT.

This clonotype has only a few counts. The chain links TRBV28 to TRBJ2-2, with D hard to call. The length of the CDR3 is 12 residues. Germline CDR1 is MDHEN and CDR2 is SYDVKM. Trimming removed 6 bases at V and 6 bases at J, with 8 bases between. CDR3 sequence reads: CASSSPPGELFF. CDR3 DNA: TGTGCCAGCAGCTCCCCCCCCGGGGAGCTGTTTTTT.

This chain links TRBV6-2 or TRBV6-3 with TRBJ2-7; TRBD2 matches at 12 bases. V trimming: 5 bases; J trimming: 3 bases; junction bases outside the gene matches: 8. CDR3 length: 16 amino acids. CDR1 MNHEY and CDR2 SVGEGT come from the germline V gene. The CDR3 DNA sequence: TGTGCCAGCAGTCTGACTAGCGGGAGAACAAGCTACGAGCAGTACTTC. It specifies CASSLTSGRTSYEQYF.

This clonotype was counted only a few times. The V gene is TRBV7-9, the J gene TRBJ1-2; the match to TRBD1 covers 9 bases. CDR1 and CDR2 (germline): SEHNR, FQNEAQ (reference sequence). V was pared by 7 bases and J by 7 bases, with 10 bases of the junction left unmatched. CDR3 size: 14 residues. The CDR3 region is CASILTGGRGGYTF. CDR3 nucleotides: TGTGCCAGCATCCTAACAGGGGGCAGAGGTGGCTACACCTTC. Full variable domain (missing parts from reference TRBV7-9 and TRBJ1-2): DTGVSQNPRHKITKRGQNVTFRCDPISEHNRLYWYRQTLGQGPEFLTYFQNEAQLEKSRLLSDRFSAERPKGSFSTLEIQRTEQGDSAMYLCASILTGGRGGYTFGSGTRLTVV.

This clonotype was recorded a few times. This sequence joins TRBV5-6 and TRBJ2-1; TRBD2 matches at 12 bases. In germline, CDR1 is SGHDT, CDR2 YYEEEE. Trimming removed 1 base from V and 8 bases from J; junction bases left unmatched: 22. There are 21 residues in the CDR3. The CDR3 here is CASSLPSGLAGGPKDSDEQFF. CDR3 bases: TGTGCCAGCAGCTTGCCATCGGGGCTAGCGGGGGGGCCAAAGGACAGCGATGAGCAGTTCTTC.